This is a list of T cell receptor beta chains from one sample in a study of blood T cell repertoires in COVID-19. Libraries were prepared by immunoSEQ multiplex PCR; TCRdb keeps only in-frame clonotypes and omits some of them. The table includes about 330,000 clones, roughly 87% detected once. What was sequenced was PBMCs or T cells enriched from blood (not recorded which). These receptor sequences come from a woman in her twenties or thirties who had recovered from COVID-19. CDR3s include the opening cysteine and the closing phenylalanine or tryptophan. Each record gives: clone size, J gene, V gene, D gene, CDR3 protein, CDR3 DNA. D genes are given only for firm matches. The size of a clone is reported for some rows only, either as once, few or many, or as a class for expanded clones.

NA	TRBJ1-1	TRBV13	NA	CASRAYSGNTEAFF	TGTGCCAGCAGGGCGTACTCGGGGAACACTGAAGCTTTCTTT
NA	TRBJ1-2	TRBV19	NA	CASSIVQGRGYTF	TGTGCCAGTAGTATAGTACAGGGAAGAGGCTACACCTTC
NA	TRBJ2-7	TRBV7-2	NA	CASSSNPRGYEQYF	TGTGCCAGCAGCTCAAACCCCAGGGGCTACGAGCAGTACTTC
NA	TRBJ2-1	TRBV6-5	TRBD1	CASGTGSSYNEQFF	TGTGCCAGTGGGACAGGGAGCTCCTACAATGAGCAGTTCTTC
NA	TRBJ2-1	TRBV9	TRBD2	CASSGTSGGADNEQFF	TGTGCCAGCAGCGGGACTAGCGGGGGGGCCGACAATGAGCAGTTCTTC
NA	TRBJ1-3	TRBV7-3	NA	CASSRGTGNTIYF	TGTGCCAGCAGCAGAGGAACTGGAAACACCATATATTTT
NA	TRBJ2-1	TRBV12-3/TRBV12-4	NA	CASSPGGAPFF	TGTGCCAGCAGCCCCGGGGGAGCCCCGTTCTTC
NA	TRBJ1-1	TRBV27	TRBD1	CASRSGGRGTEAFF	TGTGCCAGCAGATCAGGGGGTAGAGGCACTGAAGCTTTCTTT
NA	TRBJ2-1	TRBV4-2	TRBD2	CASSQDRVSRSGVNNEQFF	TGTGCCAGCAGCCAAGATCGGGTCTCCAGGAGCGGGGTTAATAATGAGCAGTTCTTC
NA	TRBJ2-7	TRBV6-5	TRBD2	CASTVGSGAYEQYF	TGTGCCAGCACGGTTGGTAGCGGGGCCTACGAGCAGTACTTC
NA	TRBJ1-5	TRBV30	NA	CAWSVRQVGNQPQHF	TGTGCCTGGAGTGTAAGACAGGTCGGCAATCAGCCCCAGCATTTT
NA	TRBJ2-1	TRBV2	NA	CASGGTVFNEQFF	TGTGCCAGCGGGGGGACTGTCTTCAATGAGCAGTTCTTC
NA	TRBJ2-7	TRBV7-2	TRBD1	CASSRDSITYEQYF	TGTGCCAGCAGCCGGGACAGCATAACCTACGAGCAGTACTTC
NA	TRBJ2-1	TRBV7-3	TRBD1	CASSIQGTWFF	TGTGCCAGCAGCATACAGGGGACGTGGTTCTTC
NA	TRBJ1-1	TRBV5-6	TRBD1	CASSLVQGVSTEAFF	TGTGCCAGCAGCTTGGTTCAGGGGGTGTCCACTGAAGCTTTCTTT
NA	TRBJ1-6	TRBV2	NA	CASSAPSKGGNSPLHF	TGTGCCAGCAGCGCCCCCAGTAAGGGAGGTAATTCACCCCTCCACTTT
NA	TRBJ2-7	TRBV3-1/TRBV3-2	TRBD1	CASSQRQGFEQYF	TGTGCCAGCAGCCAACGACAGGGATTCGAGCAGTACTTC
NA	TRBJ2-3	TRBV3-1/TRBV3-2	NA	CASSQVGGLTDTQYF	TGTGCCAGCAGCCAAGTGGGGGGGCTCACAGATACGCAGTATTTT
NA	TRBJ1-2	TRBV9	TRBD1	CASSEPQGASNYGYTF	TGTGCCAGCAGCGAGCCCCAGGGGGCGTCTAACTATGGCTACACCTTC
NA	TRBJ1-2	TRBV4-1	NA	CATRGATGYTF	TGCGCCACCCGAGGTGCGACTGGCTACACCTTC
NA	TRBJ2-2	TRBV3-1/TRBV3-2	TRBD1	CASSPRSLQGDTGELFF	TGTGCCAGCAGCCCTAGAAGTCTTCAGGGGGACACCGGGGAGCTGTTTTTT
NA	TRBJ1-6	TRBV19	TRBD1	CASSSTGYNSPLHF	TGTGCCAGTAGTTCGACAGGGTACAATTCACCCCTCCACTTT
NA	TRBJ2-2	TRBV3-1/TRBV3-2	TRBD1	CASRPQGDAGELFF	TGTGCCAGCAGGCCTCAGGGGGATGCCGGGGAGCTGTTTTTT
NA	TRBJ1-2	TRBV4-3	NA	CASSQGKGFYGYTF	TGCGCCAGCAGCCAAGGCAAGGGGTTCTATGGCTACACCTTC
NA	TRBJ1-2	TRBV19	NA	CASSADSLAGYTF	TGTGCCAGTAGTGCGGACAGCCTCGCCGGCTACACCTTC
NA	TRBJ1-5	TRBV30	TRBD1	CAWGVGDRVYQPQHF	TGTGCCTGGGGGGTGGGGGACAGGGTGTATCAGCCCCAGCATTTT
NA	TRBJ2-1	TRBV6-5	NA	CASKDAGASYNEQFF	TGTGCCAGCAAAGACGCGGGGGCCTCCTACAATGAGCAGTTCTTC
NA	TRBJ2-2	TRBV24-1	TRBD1	CATSDLQWSPGQGKSGGELFF	TGTGCCACCAGTGATTTGCAGTGGTCCCCGGGACAGGGTAAGAGTGGCGGGGAGCTGTTTTTT
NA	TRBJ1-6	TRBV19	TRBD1	CASSPWQGDSPLHF	TGTGCCAGTAGTCCATGGCAGGGGGATTCACCCCTCCACTTT
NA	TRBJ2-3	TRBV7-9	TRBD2	CASRRGGASETQYF	TGTGCCAGCCGCCGCGGGGGGGCCTCAGAAACGCAGTATTTT
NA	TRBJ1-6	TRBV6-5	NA	CASSYLTGQNSPLHF	TGTGCCAGCAGTTACCTAACAGGGCAAAATTCACCCCTCCACTTT
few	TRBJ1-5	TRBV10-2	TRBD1	CASSGGQGLPQHF	TGCGCCAGCAGTGGGGGACAGGGGCTCCCCCAGCATTTT
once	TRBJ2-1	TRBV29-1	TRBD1	CSVGDRGGEQFF	TGCAGCGTTGGGGACAGGGGTGGTGAGCAGTTCTTC
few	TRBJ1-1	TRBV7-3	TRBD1	CASSTGVNTEAFF	TGTGCCAGCAGCACAGGGGTGAACACTGAAGCTTTCTTT
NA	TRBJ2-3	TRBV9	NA	CASSERLETQYF	TGTGCCAGCAGCGAGCGACTGGAGACGCAGTATTTT
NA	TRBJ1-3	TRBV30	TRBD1	CAWSVGGGGNTIYF	TGTGCCTGGAGTGTAGGAGGGGGCGGAAACACCATATATTTT
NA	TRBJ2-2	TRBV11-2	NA	CASSLQGINTGELFF	TGTGCCAGCAGCCTACAGGGAATCAACACCGGGGAGCTGTTTTTT
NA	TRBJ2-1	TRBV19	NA	CASSIVGGLLGNEQFF	TGTGCCAGTAGTATAGTGGGGGGGCTTTTGGGGAATGAGCAGTTCTTC
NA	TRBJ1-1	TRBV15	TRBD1	CATSRGTGLYTEAFF	TGTGCCACCAGCAGGGGGACAGGCCTTTACACTGAAGCTTTCTTT
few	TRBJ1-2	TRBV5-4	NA	CASSLWGRQGSGYTF	TGTGCCAGCAGCTTGTGGGGTCGCCAGGGAAGTGGCTACACCTTC
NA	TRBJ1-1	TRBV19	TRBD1	CASSTRDRAKNTEAFF	TGTGCCAGTAGTACACGGGACAGGGCGAAGAACACTGAAGCTTTCTTT
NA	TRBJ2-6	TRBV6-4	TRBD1	CASSPTGPGANVLTF	TGTGCCAGCAGCCCGACAGGGCCAGGGGCCAACGTCCTGACTTTC
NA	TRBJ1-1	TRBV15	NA	CATSRDRGSEAFF	TGTGCCACCAGCAGAGATCGGGGTTCTGAAGCTTTCTTT
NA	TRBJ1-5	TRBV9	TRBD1	CASSAGQSSNQPQHF	TGTGCCAGCAGCGCGGGACAGAGTAGCAATCAGCCCCAGCATTTT
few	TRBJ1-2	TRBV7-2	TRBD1	CASSETHGTGSGYTF	TGTGCCAGCAGCGAGACCCACGGGACAGGGTCTGGCTACACCTTC
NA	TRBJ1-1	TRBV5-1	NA	CASSRGQLNTEAFF	TGCGCCAGCAGCCGCGGGCAGCTGAACACTGAAGCTTTCTTT
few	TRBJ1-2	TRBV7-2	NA	CASCPDGRASVGYTF	TGTGCCAGCTGCCCAGACGGCAGGGCGTCGGTTGGCTACACCTTC
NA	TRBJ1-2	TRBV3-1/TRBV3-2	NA	CASSQVAWYGYTF	TGTGCCAGCAGCCAAGTAGCGTGGTATGGCTACACCTTC